This TCR beta chain was retrieved from a study of somatic mutations in cytotoxic T cells in rheumatoid arthritis (dated 2017 in TCRdb). Turning to the overall study: Sorted V beta1+ cells also underwent TCRB sequencing, and some V beta antibody-stained T-cell populations were flow-sorted at nearly 100% purity on a FACSAria II or Sony SH800. Whether expanded CD8+ T-cell clones in untreated, newly diagnosed rheumatoid arthritis carry somatic mutations was the study question, and clonality was characterized with TCRB deep sequencing. TCRB deep sequencing was performed for more than 50 rheumatoid arthritis patients and 20 healthy controls. Patients and controls did not essentially differ in median age, which was nearly identical between the groups. Overall study outcomes, separate from this receptor: The slight TRBV07 underrepresentation in patients was not adjusted for multiple comparisons. Healthy controls showed no age-related increase in CD8+ clonality, whereas patients did (Spearman r ≈ 0.5). In about an eighth of the 65 patients, more than 20% of CD8+ cells belonged to the largest CD8+ clone, while several identical CD8+ TCRB sequences were shared between blood and synovial fluid. Viral specificity could not be ruled out by absence from virus-specific databases, and the antigen targets of the expanded CD8+ clones remained unknown. CD8+ T-cell clonality in rheumatoid arthritis patients was not significantly different from that in age-matched healthy controls.

Buffy coats from approximately 20 blood donors served as healthy controls, a group that was under 65% female with a median age of about 60 years (range roughly 20-80). Positive magnetic bead selection on an AutoMACS was used to isolate CD4+ and CD8+ cells, with flow cytometry used to check purity. Peripheral blood mononuclear cells were obtained using density gradient separation with Ficoll-Paque PLUS. Nucleospin Tissue or Tissue XS kits were used to extract DNA from CD4-enriched, CD8-enriched or PBMC samples, and a Qubit 2.0 fluorometer was used for quantification. The immunoSEQ assay was applied to genomic DNA for TCRB CDR3 sequencing. The authors' analysis ran thus. The analyses included only productive TCRB rearrangements. Defining a clone by its unique TCRB CDR3 sequence, the study calculated clonality as a productive clonality index derived from Shannon entropy. Repertoire overlap for a pair of samples was computed from each clone's template counts relative to total templates per sample. A correlation with a Spearman r of about 0.57 was found between V-gene usage by flow cytometry and V-gene usage by TCRB sequencing. Held by TCRdb, this immuneACCESS table contains in-frame sequences only and omits some clones. Under half of the omission traces to an unresolved V gene where checked; the cause of the rest is unknown. From that table come the V and J calls and clone size; the DNA was used to work out D and trimming. The sample contains approximately 20,000 clones, 82% of them found a single time. The ten top clones hold roughly a tenth of the sample.

Via the germline V gene (reference sequence), CDR1 is SSHAT and CDR2 FNYEAQ. The CDR3 goes from the cysteine to the phenylalanine over 14 residues. Only the CDR3 DNA is retained, 42 bases long and in frame from the first base. Trimming takes 5 bases from V and 3 bases from J, and the germline ends sit 11 bases apart. On this clone itself: Its specific antigen is unknown. Base qualities are not provided; no much larger clone lies one nucleotide away.

The chain joins TRBV7-7 to TRBJ2-1; TRBD1 might be the D gene, on 6 matching bases. The sequenced sample consisted of CD8+ T cells sorted from blood. This receptor was obtained from a woman aged 45-59 years in good health. The DNA is as follows: TGTGCCAGCAGCGTCCGGGACAACTACAATGAGCAGTTCTTC. This codes for CASSVRDNYNEQFF.